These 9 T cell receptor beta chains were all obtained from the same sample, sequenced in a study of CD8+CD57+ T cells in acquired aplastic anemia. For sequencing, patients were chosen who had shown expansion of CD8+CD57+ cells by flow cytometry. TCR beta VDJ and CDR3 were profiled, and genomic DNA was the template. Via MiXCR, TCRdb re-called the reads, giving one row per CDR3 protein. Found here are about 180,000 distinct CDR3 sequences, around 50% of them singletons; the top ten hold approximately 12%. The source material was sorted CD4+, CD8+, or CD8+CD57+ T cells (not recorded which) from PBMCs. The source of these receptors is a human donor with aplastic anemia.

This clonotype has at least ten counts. CDR3 protein: CASGAQGSGYEQYF. CDR3 nucleotide sequence: TGTGCCAGCGGTGCGCAGGGAAGTGGTTACGAGCAGTACTTC. The chain employs TRBV6-1 and TRBJ2-7, with a tentative D call TRBD1 (5 bases). There are 14 residues in the CDR3. The germline gives CDR1 MNHNS, CDR2 SASEGT. V was pared by 8 bases and J by 4 bases, with 18 bases between.

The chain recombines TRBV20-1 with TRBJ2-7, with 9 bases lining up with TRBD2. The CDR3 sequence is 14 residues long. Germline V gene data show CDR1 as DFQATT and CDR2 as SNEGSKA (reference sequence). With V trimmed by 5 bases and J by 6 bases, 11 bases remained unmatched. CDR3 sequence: CSARGTSFDSEQYF. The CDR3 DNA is TGCAGTGCTCGGGGGACTAGCTTCGATAGCGAGCAGTACTTC.

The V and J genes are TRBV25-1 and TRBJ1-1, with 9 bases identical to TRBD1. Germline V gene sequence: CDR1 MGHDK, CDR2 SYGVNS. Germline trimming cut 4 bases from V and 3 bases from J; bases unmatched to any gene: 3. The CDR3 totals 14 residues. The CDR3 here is CASSARDRDTEAFF. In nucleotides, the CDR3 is TGTGCCAGCAGTGCCCGGGACAGGGACACTGAAGCTTTCTTT.

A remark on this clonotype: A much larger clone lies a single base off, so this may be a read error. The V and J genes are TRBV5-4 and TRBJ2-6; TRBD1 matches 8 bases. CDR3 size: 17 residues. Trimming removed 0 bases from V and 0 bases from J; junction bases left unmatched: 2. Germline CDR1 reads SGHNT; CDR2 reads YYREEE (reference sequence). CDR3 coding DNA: TGTGCCAGCAGCTTGGCAGGGGGCGGCTCTGGGGCCAACGTCCTGACTTTC. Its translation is CASSLAGGGSGANVLTF.

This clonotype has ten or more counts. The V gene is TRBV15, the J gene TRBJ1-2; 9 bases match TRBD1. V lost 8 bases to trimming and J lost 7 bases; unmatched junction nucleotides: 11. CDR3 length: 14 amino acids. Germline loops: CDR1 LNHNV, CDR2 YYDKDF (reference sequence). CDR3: CATEKGQGFSGYTF. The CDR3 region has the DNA TGTGCCACCGAGAAAGGACAGGGGTTCTCTGGCTACACCTTC.

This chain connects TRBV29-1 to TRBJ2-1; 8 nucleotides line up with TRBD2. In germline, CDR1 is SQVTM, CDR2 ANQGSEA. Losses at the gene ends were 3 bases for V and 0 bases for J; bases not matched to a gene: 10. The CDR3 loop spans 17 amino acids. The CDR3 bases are TGCAGCGTTGACCACCGACTAGCGAGAAGCTCCTACAATGAGCAGTTCTTC. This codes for CSVDHRLARSSYNEQFF.

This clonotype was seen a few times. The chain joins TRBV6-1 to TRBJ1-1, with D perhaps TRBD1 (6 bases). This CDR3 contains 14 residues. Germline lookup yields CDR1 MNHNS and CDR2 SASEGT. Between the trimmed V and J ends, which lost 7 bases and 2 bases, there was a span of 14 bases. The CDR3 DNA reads TGTGCCAGCAAACCTACAGGGATAAACACTGAAGCTTTCTTT. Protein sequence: CASKPTGINTEAFF.

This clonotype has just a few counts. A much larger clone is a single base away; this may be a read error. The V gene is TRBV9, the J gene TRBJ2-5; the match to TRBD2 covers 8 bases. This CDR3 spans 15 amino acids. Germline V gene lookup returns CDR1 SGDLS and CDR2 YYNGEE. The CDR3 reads CASRCGGLAYETRYF. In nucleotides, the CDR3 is TGTGCCAGCAGGTGTGGAGGACTAGCTTATGAGACCCGGTACTTC.

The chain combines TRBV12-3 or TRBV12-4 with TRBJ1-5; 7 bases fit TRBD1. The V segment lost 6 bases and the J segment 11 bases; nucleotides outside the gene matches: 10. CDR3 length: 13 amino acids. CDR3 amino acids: CASSLDRPFSQHF. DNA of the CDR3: TGTGCCAGCAGCCTGGACAGGCCTTTTTCCCAGCATTTT.